These 5 T cell receptor beta chains were all obtained from the same sample, sequenced in a study of CD8+ T cells in alopecia areata. Extracted from the samples, RNA was reverse transcribed into cDNA to serve as the sequencing template. TCRdb keeps only in-frame clones here, not all; method: immunoSEQ multiplex PCR. The sample consists of some 170,000 clones, over 50% of them appearing once. Sequencing was performed on CD4+ T cells sorted from blood, taken at week 0. The receptors come from a human donor with alopecia areata.

This clone was observed once. A much bigger clone sits one base away, suggesting this may be a read error. The rearrangement joins TRBV7-9 to TRBJ2-3, with 13 bases lining up with TRBD2. Unmatched junction bases numbered 0, after V lost 5 bases and J lost 1 base. Germline CDR1 SEHNR, CDR2 FQNEAQ (reference sequence). The CDR3 spans 15 residues. The CDR3 nucleotides read TGTGCCAGCAGCGGACTAGCGGGGGGCACAGATACGCAGTATTTT. Amino acid sequence: CASSGLAGGTDTQYF.

The genes are TRBV5-4 and TRBJ2-2; no clear D gene. Germline CDR1 is SGHNT and CDR2 is YYREEE (reference sequence). The V and J ends lost 3 bases and 7 bases respectively, with 16 bases between them. The CDR3 is made up of 15 amino acids. Here the CDR3 reads CASSSGSGTVGELFF. In DNA, the CDR3 is TGTGCCAGCAGCTCAGGATCGGGCACGGTCGGGGAGCTGTTTTTT.

The chain uses TRBV10-3 and TRBJ1-2; D is ambiguous. Deletions cut 4 bases from V and 2 bases from J, with 11 bases between. This CDR3 has 14 amino acids. Germline V gives CDR1 ENHRY, CDR2 SYGVKD. The CDR3, as DNA: TGTGCCATCAGTGCAGGAGACTTGAACTATGGCTACACCTTC. It yields the protein CAISAGDLNYGYTF.

The sample holds one count of this clone. This chain links TRBV18 with TRBJ1-1; 7 nucleotides line up with TRBD1. The length of the CDR3 is 15 residues. Germline lookup yields CDR1 KGHSH and CDR2 LQKENI. Trimming cost V 4 bases and J 0 bases; bases outside gene matches: 5. Written as DNA, the CDR3 is TGTGCCAGCTCACATGGACAGGCCATGAACACTGAAGCTTTCTTT. Translating gives CASSHGQAMNTEAFF.

The chain employs TRBV30 and TRBJ2-7, with a tentative D call TRBD1 (5 bases). The CDR3 runs 12 residues. Germline V gives CDR1 GTSNPN, CDR2 SVGIG (reference sequence). V lost 1 base and J lost 12, with 16 bases in between. The CDR3 DNA follows: TGTGCCTGGAGTGAACCCCTCAGGGCAACGTACTTC. It codes for CAWSEPLRATYF. Supplemented by reference TRBV30 and TRBJ2-7, the full variable domain reads SQTIHQWPATLVQPVGSPLSLECTVEGTSNPNLYWYRQAAGRGLQLLFYSVGIGQISSEVPQNLSASRPQDRQFILSSKKLLLSDSGFYLCAWSEPLRATYFGPGTRLTVT.